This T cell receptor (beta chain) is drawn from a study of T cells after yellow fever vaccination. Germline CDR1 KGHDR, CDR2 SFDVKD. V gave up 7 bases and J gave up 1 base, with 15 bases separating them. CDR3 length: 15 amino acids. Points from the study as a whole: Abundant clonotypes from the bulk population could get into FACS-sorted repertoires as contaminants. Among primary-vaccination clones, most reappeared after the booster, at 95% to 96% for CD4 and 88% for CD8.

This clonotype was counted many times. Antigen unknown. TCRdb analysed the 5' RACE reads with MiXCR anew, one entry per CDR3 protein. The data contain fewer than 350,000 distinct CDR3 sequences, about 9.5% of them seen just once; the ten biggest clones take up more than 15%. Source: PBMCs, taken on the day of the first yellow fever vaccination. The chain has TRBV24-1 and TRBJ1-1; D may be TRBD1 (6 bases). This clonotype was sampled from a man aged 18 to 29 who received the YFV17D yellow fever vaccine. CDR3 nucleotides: TGTGCCACCAGGGGCGCAGGACAGCCGAACACTGAAGCTTTCTTT. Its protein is CATRGAGQPNTEAFF.